This is a list of T cell receptor beta chains from one sample in a study of shared clonotypes between healthy human individuals. This table comes from immunoSEQ multiplex PCR, and its TCRdb copy is limited to in-frame clones, with some not included. The sample shows more than 2 million clones, nearly 97% of them seen only once. Material: naive CD4+ T cells sorted from blood. These receptors were taken from a man aged 18-30 years in good health. CDR3s include the opening cysteine and the closing phenylalanine or tryptophan. Fields, in order: J gene, V gene, clone size, D gene, CDR3 protein, CDR3 DNA. A D gene is named only where the DNA matches it firmly. Size values are once, few and many counts, or a class for expanded clones, and some rows have none.

>TRBJ2-5|TRBV6-1|-|-
CASSEATKGLETQYF
TGTGCCAGCAGTGAAGCCACAAAGGGGTTGGAGACCCAGTACTTC
>TRBJ2-7|TRBV4-1|-|-
CASSQGPRLAHEQYF
TGCGCCAGCAGCCAAGGCCCTAGGCTGGCCCACGAGCAGTACTTC
>TRBJ1-3|TRBV5-6|-|-
CASSFYNQGKNTIYF
TGTGCCAGCAGCTTTTATAACCAGGGGAAAAACACCATATATTTT
>TRBJ1-6|TRBV19|once|TRBD1
CASSPRTGTNSPLHF
TGTGCCAGTAGTCCCCGGACAGGGACTAATTCACCCCTCCACTTT
>TRBJ2-5|TRBV5-4|-|TRBD2
CASSTGGDSGSGETQYF
TGTGCCAGCAGCACCGGGGGAGATAGCGGGAGCGGAGAGACCCAGTACTTC
>TRBJ2-3|TRBV18|-|TRBD2
CASSPVAGVSTDTQYF
TGTGCCAGCTCACCAGTGGCGGGGGTTTCCACAGATACGCAGTATTTT
>TRBJ1-2|TRBV27|-|TRBD1
CASSLSWGGGFGGYTF
TGTGCCAGCAGTTTATCGTGGGGAGGGGGCTTCGGAGGCTACACCTTC
>TRBJ1-6|TRBV2|-|TRBD1
CASSEGGTGVSPLHF
TGTGCCAGCAGTGAAGGCGGGACAGGGGTTTCACCCCTCCACTTT
>TRBJ2-2|TRBV6-1|-|TRBD1
CASRGGTVITGELFF
TGTGCCAGCCGCGGTGGGACAGTGATAACCGGGGAGCTGTTTTTT
>TRBJ1-5|TRBV6-1|-|-
CASSVSGQFNQPQHF
TGTGCCAGCAGTGTATCCGGACAGTTCAATCAGCCCCAGCATTTT
>TRBJ2-2|TRBV19|once|-
CASLARANTGELFF
TGTGCCAGTCTTGCCAGGGCTAACACCGGGGAGCTGTTTTTT
>TRBJ1-1|TRBV5-1|-|-
CASSDRRTTINTEAFF
TGCGCCAGCAGCGATAGAAGGACAACCATTAACACTGAAGCTTTCTTT
>TRBJ2-3|TRBV4-3|-|-
CASSQDLGTDTQYF
TGCGCCAGCAGCCAAGATCTCGGCACAGATACGCAGTATTTT
>TRBJ1-2|TRBV2|-|-
CASGPANYGYTF
TGTGCCAGCGGCCCTGCTAACTATGGCTACACCTTC
>TRBJ2-3|TRBV30|-|-
CAWSWGRMQYF
TGTGCCTGGAGTTGGGGTAGGATGCAGTATTTT
>TRBJ2-7|TRBV11-2|once|-
CASSLEGVGAQYF
TGTGCCAGCAGCCTTGAGGGGGTCGGCGCGCAGTACTTC
>TRBJ1-4|TRBV6-1|-|-
CASSGIWGEKLFF
TGTGCCAGCAGTGGGATCTGGGGTGAAAAACTGTTTTTT
>TRBJ1-5|TRBV7-2|few|TRBD1
CASSSGLGTGRNQPQHF
TGTGCCAGCAGCTCTGGCCTCGGGACAGGACGCAATCAGCCCCAGCATTTT
>TRBJ2-2|TRBV5-4|-|-
CASSHPRTGELFF
TGTGCCAGCAGCCACCCGCGCACCGGGGAGCTGTTTTTT
>TRBJ2-1|TRBV5-1|-|TRBD2
CASSLYWGGSYNEQFF
TGCGCCAGCAGCTTGTATTGGGGGGGCTCCTACAATGAGCAGTTCTTC
>TRBJ1-5|TRBV25-1|-|TRBD1
CASSGGGQVGNQPQHF
TGTGCCAGCAGTGGGGGCGGACAGGTCGGCAATCAGCCCCAGCATTTT
>TRBJ1-3|TRBV2|-|-
CASCSRGLNSGNTIYF
TGTGCCAGCTGCAGTAGGGGGTTAAACTCTGGAAACACCATATATTTT
>TRBJ2-3|TRBV29-1|-|-
CSARDSTDTQYF
TGCAGCGCTCGGGACAGCACAGATACGCAGTATTTT
>TRBJ1-2|TRBV7-2|-|TRBD1
CASSSRQGTRYTF
TGTGCCAGCAGCTCCCGACAGGGAACTCGCTACACCTTC
>TRBJ1-1|TRBV9|once|TRBD1
CASSAQGEITEAFF
TGTGCCAGCAGCGCCCAGGGGGAGATCACTGAAGCTTTCTTT
>TRBJ1-1|TRBV6-6|-|-
CASSSGGGTEAFF
TGTGCCAGCAGTTCGGGGGGCGGCACTGAAGCTTTCTTT
>TRBJ1-1|TRBV9|-|TRBD1
CASSVVTGGKAFF
TGTGCCAGCAGCGTAGTGACAGGGGGGAAAGCTTTCTTT
>TRBJ1-1|TRBV30|-|TRBD1
CASSNPGQVMNTEAFF
TGTGCCTCATCCAACCCGGGACAGGTAATGAACACTGAAGCTTTCTTT
>TRBJ2-5|TRBV19|-|TRBD1
CASSDQGVETQYF
TGTGCCAGTAGTGACCAGGGGGTAGAGACCCAGTACTTC
>TRBJ2-1|TRBV5-1|-|TRBD2
CASSLGPVGLAGGGSYNEQFF
TGCGCCAGCAGCTTGGGCCCGGTGGGTCTGGCGGGAGGAGGGTCCTACAATGAGCAGTTCTTC
>TRBJ2-5|TRBV12-5|-|-
CASAGLVEETQYF
TGTGCTAGTGCGGGGTTAGTCGAGGAGACCCAGTACTTC
>TRBJ2-7|TRBV18|-|TRBD1
CASSPPGQDYEQYF
TGTGCCAGCTCCCCCCCGGGACAGGACTACGAGCAGTACTTC
>TRBJ1-4|TRBV6-1|-|-
CASSEAQAALLKKLFF
TGTGCCAGCAGTGAAGCGCAGGCAGCCCTCCTGAAAAAACTGTTTTTT
>TRBJ1-6|TRBV2|-|-
CASSEGQGNSPLHF
TGTGCCAGCAGTGAGGGGCAGGGCAATTCACCCCTCCACTTT
>TRBJ2-5|TRBV7-7|-|TRBD2
CASSPGSGGETQYF
TGTGCTAGCAGCCCAGGCAGCGGGGGGGAGACCCAGTACTTC